What follows are 7 T cell receptor beta chains derived from one specimen sequenced in a study of T cells in Graves' hyperthyroidism and ophthalmopathy. It was RNA transcripts that yielded the amplified TCR beta CDR3 regions. A first-round RT-PCR of the TCR CDR3 used the HTBI primer set. TCRdb processed the multiplex PCR reads anew with MiXCR; each CDR3 protein has one entry. The table lists 640,000 or so distinct CDR3 sequences, over 12% of them singletons, with around 7% in the top ten. Sample: blood. Receptors were obtained from a woman aged 18-30 years with Graves' ophthalmopathy.

V is TRBV5-5 and J is TRBJ1-1; tentatively, D is TRBD1 (5 bases). V shed 2 bases and J shed 3 bases, with 20 bases lying between them. Germline lookup yields CDR1 SGHKS and CDR2 YYEKEE (reference sequence). The CDR3 extends over 17 amino acids. The CDR3 region is CASSFGWDGQGHTEAFF. CDR3 DNA: TGTGCCAGCAGCTTTGGATGGGACGGGCAGGGCCACACTGAAGCTTTCTTT.

This clonotype was seen a few times. The gene calls are TRBV10-3 and TRBJ1-4; D is possibly TRBD1 (6 bases). V was pared by 0 bases and J by 7 bases, with 9 bases between. The CDR3 covers 14 residues. The germline gives CDR1 ENHRY, CDR2 SYGVKD. CDR3 residues: CAISESTGGEKLFF. The CDR3 DNA reads TGTGCCATCAGTGAGTCGACAGGTGGTGAAAAACTGTTTTTT.

This clonotype was counted a few times. The gene calls are TRBV27 and TRBJ1-1, with a weak D call TRBD1 (5 bases). V was pared by 2 bases and J by 1 base, with 11 bases between. This CDR3 is 15 amino acids long. CDR1 is MNHEY and CDR2 is SMNVEV in the germline V gene (reference sequence). CDR3 amino acids: CASSLGSGPNTEAFF. The CDR3 nucleotides read TGTGCCAGCAGTTTAGGATCGGGGCCGAACACTGAAGCTTTCTTT.

This clonotype was found a few times. The chain carries TRBV7-9 and TRBJ2-7; 7 positions agree with TRBD2. The CDR3 totals 16 residues. Germline CDR1 SEHNR, CDR2 FQNEAQ (reference sequence). Losses at the gene ends were 5 bases for V and 0 bases for J; bases not matched to a gene: 10. The CDR3 nucleotides are TGTGCCAGCAGCCGGGAGGTAGCGGGTACCTCCTACGAGCAGTACTTC. Translated: CASSREVAGTSYEQYF.

This clonotype was detected only a few times. V is TRBV4-1 and J is TRBJ1-6; no reliable D call. The CDR3 contains 13 residues. Germline assignment: CDR1 MGHRA and CDR2 YSYEKL. V was trimmed by 0 bases and J by 5 bases, leaving 2 bases between them. CDR3 region: CASSQENNSPLHF. CDR3 nucleotide sequence: TGCGCCAGCAGCCAAGAGAATAATTCACCCCTCCACTTT.

The J gene is TRBJ1-3, the V gene TRBV6-1; D gene ambiguous. The CDR3 consists of 14 residues. The germline V gene has CDR1 MNHNS and CDR2 SASEGT. V was clipped by 6 bases and J by 1 base, with 10 bases between them. CDR3 coding DNA: TGTGCCAGCAGCCCAGGACGGTCTGGAAACACCATATATTTT. Its protein is CASSPGRSGNTIYF.

This clonotype has a handful of counts. The rearrangement uses TRBV28 and TRBJ2-1, with D possibly being TRBD1 (5 bases). The V gene's germline CDR1 is MDHEN and CDR2 SYDVKM. The CDR3 spans 14 residues. The germline V and J ends were trimmed by 3 bases and 3 bases, with 9 bases remaining between them. This CDR3 is CASSLSDIYNEQFF. The CDR3 nucleotides are TGTGCCAGCAGTTTGTCGGACATCTACAATGAGCAGTTCTTC.